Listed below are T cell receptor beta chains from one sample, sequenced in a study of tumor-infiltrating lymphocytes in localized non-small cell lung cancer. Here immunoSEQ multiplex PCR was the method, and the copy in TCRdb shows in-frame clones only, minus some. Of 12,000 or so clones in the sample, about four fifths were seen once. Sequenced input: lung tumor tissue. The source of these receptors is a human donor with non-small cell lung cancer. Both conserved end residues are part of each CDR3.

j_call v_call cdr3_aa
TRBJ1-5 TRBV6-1 CASSAGYSNQPQHF
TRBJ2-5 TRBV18 CASSSRGTQYF
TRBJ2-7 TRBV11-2 CASSLEFYEQYF
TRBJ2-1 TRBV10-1 CASSDPGTGSYNEQFF
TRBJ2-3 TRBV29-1 CSVGSLGWTDTQYF
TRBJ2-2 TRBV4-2 CASSIRTGKNTGELFF
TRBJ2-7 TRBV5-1 CASSLVGTGGLDEQYF
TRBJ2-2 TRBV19 CASRLPGAGRTGELFF
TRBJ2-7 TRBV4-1 CASSRTGTGVYEQYF
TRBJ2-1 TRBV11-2 CASSRLQGAYNEQFF
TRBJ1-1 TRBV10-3 CAIGRDGGNTEAFF
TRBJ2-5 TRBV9 CASSAAGLGQETQYF
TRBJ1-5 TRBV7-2 CASSLVGVGSNQPQHF
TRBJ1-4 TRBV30 CASPEDGLNEKLFF
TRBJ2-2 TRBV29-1 CSAGQNTGELFF
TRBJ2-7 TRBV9 CASSVSDRYEQYF
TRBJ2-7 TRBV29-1 CSVARGDEQYF
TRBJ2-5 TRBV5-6 CASRGQLAETQYF
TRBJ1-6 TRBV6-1 CASSEAGYSPLHF
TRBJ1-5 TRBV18 CASSGQGPSQPQHF
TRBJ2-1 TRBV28 CASSPARLDRTYPSYNEQFF
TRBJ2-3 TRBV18 CASSPGDTDTQYF
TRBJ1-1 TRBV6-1 CASSHRGPTEAFF
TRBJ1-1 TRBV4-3 CASSQVGGTTEAFF
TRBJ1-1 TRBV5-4 CASSLSGGRGVTEAFF
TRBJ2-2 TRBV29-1 CSVVSTGELFF
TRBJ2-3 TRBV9 CASSVTSGGSPNTDTQYF
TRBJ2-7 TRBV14 CASSQGYSSYEQYF
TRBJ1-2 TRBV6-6 CASSRTAPNYGYTF
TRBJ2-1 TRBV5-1 CASSLSAGDKQFF
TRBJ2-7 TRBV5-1 CASSLGYRSYEQYF
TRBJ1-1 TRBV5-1 CASRERQGSVNTEAFF
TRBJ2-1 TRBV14 CASSLVPGQGDNEQFF
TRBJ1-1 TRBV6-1 CASSEALDMMNTEAFF
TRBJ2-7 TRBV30 CAWTTYLSTSYEQYF
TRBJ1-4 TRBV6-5 CASRPSGGANEKLFF